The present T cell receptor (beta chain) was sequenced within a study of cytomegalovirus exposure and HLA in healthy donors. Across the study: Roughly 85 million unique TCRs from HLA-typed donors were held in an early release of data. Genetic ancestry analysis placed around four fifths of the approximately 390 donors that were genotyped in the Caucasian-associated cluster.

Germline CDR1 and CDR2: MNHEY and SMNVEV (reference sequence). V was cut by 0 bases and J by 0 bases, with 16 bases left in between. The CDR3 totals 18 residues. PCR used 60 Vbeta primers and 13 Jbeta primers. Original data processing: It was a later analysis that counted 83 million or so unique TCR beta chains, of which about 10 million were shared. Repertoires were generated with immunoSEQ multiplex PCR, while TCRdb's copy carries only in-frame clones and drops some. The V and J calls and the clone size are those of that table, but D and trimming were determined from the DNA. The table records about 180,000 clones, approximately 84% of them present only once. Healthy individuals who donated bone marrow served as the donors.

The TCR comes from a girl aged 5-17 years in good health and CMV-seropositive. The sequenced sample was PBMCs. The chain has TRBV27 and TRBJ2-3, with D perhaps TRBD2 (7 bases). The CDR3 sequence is CASSLSGGLHQSTDTQYF. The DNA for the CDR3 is TGTGCCAGCAGTTTATCAGGGGGACTACACCAGAGCACAGATACGCAGTATTTT.